The present T cell receptor (beta chain) was sequenced within a study of blood T cell repertoires in COVID-19. Study context: There were acute and convalescent COVID-19 samples, and they came from the United States, Italy and Spain. PBMCs, B-cell-depleted T cells, or T cells were the source of the cDNA or gDNA that made up the material.

Under the authors' procedure: By means of reference gene primer amplification, nucleated cell counts were estimated. Libraries were prepared by immunoSEQ multiplex PCR; TCRdb keeps only in-frame clonotypes and omits some of them. The D gene and trimming were derived from the DNA, and the V and J assignments and clone size from that table. Altogether approximately 360,000 clones are present, around 87% being singletons, with the ten largest covering 6.5%. The germline V gene encodes CDR1 SGHDN and CDR2 FVKESK. The junction had 2 bases not matched to a gene; V was cut back by 4 bases and J by 2 bases. The CDR3 has 16 residues.

The gene calls are TRBV14 and TRBJ2-1; TRBD2 aligns across 13 bases. The sequence was collected from a man younger than 35 with active or convalescent COVID-19. Sequenced: peripheral blood. The CDR3 is CASSRLAGGPYNEQFF. The DNA of the CDR3 is TGTGCCAGCAGCCGACTAGCGGGGGGCCCCTACAATGAGCAGTTCTTC. Together with reference TRBV14 and TRBJ2-1, the CDR3 gives the full variable domain: EAGVTQFPSHSVIEKGQTVTLRCDPISGHDNLYWYRRVMGKEIKFLLHFVKESKQDESGMPNNRFLAERTGGTYSTLKVQPAELEDSGVYFCASSRLAGGPYNEQFFGPGTRLTVL.